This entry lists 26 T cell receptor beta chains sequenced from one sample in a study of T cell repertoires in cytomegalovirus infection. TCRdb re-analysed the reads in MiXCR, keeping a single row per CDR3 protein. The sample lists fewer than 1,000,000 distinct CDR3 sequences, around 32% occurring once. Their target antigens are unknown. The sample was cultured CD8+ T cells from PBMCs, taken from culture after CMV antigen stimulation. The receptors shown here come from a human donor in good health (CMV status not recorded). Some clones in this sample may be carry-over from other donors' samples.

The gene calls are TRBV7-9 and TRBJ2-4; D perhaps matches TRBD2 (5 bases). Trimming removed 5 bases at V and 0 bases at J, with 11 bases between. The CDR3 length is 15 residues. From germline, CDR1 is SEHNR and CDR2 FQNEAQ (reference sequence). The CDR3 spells CASSPSSRAKNIQYF. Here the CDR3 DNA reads TGTGCCAGCAGCCCTAGCTCGCGAGCCAAAAACATTCAGTACTTC.

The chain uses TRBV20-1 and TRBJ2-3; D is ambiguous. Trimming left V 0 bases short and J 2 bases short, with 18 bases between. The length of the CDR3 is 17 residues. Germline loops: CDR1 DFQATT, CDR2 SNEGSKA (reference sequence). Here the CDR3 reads CSARDVKITTITDTQYF. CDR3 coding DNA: TGCAGTGCTAGAGATGTAAAAATTACAACTATCACAGATACGCAGTATTTT.

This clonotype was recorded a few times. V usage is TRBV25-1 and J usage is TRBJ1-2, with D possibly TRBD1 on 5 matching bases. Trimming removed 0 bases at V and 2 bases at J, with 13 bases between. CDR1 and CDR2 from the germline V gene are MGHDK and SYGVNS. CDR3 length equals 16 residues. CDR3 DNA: TGTGCCAGCAGTGAATATTTTGACAGTGCAAACTATGGCTACACCTTC. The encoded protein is CASSEYFDSANYGYTF.

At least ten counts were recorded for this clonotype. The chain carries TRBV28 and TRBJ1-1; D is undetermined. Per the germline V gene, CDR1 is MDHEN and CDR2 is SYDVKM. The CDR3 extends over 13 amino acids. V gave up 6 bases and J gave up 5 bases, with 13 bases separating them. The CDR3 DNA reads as TGTGCCAGCAGCTTAGGTCCCCGGACTGAAGCTTTCTTT. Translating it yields CASSLGPRTEAFF. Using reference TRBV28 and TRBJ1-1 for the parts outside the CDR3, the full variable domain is DVKVTQSSRYLVKRTGEKVFLECVQDMDHENMFWYRQDPGLGLRLIYFSYDVKMKEKGDIPEGYSVSREKKERFSLILESASTNQTSMYLCASSLGPRTEAFFGQGTRLTVV.

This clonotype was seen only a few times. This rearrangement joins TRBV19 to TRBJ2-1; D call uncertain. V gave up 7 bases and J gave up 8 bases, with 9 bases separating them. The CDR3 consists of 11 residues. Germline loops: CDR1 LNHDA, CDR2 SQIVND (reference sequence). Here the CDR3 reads CASTRADEQFF. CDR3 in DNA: TGTGCCAGTACAAGGGCTGATGAGCAGTTCTTC.

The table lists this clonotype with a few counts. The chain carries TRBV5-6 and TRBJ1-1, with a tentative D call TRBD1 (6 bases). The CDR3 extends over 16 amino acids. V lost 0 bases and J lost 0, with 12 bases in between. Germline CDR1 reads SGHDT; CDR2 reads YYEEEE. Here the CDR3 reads CASSLAGQGMNTEAFF. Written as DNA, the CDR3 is TGTGCCAGCAGCTTGGCCGGCCAGGGGATGAACACTGAAGCTTTCTTT.

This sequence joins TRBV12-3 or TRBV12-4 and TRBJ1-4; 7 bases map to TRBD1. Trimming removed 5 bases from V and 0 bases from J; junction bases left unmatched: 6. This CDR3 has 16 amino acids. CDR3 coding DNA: TGTGCCAGCAGTCAAACAGGGGTTGCAACTAATGAAAAACTGTTTTTT. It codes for CASSQTGVATNEKLFF.

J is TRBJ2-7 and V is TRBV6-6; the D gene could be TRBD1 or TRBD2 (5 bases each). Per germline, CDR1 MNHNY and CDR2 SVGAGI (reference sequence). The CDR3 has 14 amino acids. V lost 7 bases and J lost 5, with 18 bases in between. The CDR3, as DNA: TGTGCCAGCACCTCGGTGGGGGTTTTGGACGAGCAGTACTTC. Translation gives CASTSVGVLDEQYF.

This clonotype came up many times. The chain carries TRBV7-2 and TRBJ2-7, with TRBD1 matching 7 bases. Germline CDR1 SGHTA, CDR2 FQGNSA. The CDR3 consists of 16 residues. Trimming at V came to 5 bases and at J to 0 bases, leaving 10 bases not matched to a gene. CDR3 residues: CASSPQQGPSSYEQYV. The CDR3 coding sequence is TGTGCCAGCAGCCCCCAACAGGGGCCTAGCTCCTACGAGCAGTACGTC.

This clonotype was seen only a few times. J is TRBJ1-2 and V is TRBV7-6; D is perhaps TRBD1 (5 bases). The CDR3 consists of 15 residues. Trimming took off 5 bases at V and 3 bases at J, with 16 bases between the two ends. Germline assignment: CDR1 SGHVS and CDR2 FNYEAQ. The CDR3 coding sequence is TGTGCCAGCAGCCCCCCCTCCGGGGGTCACTATGGCTACACCTTC. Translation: CASSPPSGGHYGYTF.

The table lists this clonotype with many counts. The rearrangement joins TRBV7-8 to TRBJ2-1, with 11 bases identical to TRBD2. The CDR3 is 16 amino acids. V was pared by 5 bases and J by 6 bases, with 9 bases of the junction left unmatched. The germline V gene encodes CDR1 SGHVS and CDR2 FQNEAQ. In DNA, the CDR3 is TGTGCCAGCAGCCCGCGAACTAGCGGGGGCATCAATGAGCAGTTCTTC. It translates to CASSPRTSGGINEQFF.

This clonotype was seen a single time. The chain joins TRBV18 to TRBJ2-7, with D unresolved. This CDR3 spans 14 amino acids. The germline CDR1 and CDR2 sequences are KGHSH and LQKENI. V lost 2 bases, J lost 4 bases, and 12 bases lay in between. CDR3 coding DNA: TGTGCCAGCTCACCAAAGCATAGGTTGTACGAGCAGTACGTC. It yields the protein CASSPKHRLYEQYV.

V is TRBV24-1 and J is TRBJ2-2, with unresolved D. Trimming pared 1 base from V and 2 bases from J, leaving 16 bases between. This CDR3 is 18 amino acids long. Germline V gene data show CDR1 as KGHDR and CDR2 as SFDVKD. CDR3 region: CATSDLNSGPLNTGELFF. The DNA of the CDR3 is TGTGCCACCAGTGATTTAAATTCCGGGCCGCTCAACACCGGGGAGCTGTTTTTT.

The CDR3: CASISPDRREQYV. The DNA for the CDR3 is TGTGCCAGTATCTCCCCAGACAGGCGCGAGCAGTACGTC. J is TRBJ2-7 and V is TRBV19; D might be TRBD1 (6 bases). CDR3 length equals 13 residues. Germline V gene sequence: CDR1 LNHDA, CDR2 SQIVND (reference sequence). V lost 7 bases to trimming and J lost 6 bases, with 16 bases between them.

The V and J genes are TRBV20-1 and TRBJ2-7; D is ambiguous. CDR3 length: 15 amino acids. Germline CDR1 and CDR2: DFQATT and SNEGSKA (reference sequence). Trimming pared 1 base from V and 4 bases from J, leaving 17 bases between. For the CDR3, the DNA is TGCAGTGCTAGAGTAGGTGGGCAGCGACATTACGAGCAGTACGTC. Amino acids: CSARVGGQRHYEQYV.

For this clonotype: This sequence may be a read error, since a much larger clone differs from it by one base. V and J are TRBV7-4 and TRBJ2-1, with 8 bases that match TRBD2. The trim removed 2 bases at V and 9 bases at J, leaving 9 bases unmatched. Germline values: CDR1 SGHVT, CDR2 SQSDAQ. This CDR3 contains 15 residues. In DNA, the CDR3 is TGTGCCAGCAGCTTACCTAACGGGGGGGCCACTGAGCAGTTCTTC. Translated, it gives CASSLPNGGATEQFF.

As DNA, the CDR3 is TGTGCCAGCAGTTATGACCTAGCGGGGGGGTACAATGAGCAGTTCTTC. Protein sequence: CASSYDLAGGYNEQFF. The rearrangement links TRBV6-5 to TRBJ2-1, with TRBD2 matching 12 bases. The CDR3 has 16 residues. The germline CDR1 and CDR2 sequences are MNHEY and SVGAGI. The V segment lost 3 bases and the J segment 4 bases; nucleotides outside the gene matches: 4.

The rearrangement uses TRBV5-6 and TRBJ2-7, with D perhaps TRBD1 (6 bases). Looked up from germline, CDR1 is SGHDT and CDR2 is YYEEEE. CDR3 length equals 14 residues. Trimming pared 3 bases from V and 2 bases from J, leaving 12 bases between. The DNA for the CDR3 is TGTGCCAGCAGCTCCGCAGGGGACCCCTACGAGCAGTACTTC. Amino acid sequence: CASSSAGDPYEQYF.

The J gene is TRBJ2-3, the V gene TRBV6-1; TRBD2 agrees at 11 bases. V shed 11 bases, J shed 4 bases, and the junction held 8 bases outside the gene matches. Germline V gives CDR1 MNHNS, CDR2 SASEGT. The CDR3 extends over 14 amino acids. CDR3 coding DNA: TGTGCCGTCGTAGCGGGGGGGATCGCAGATACGCAGTATTTT. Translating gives CAVVAGGIADTQYF.

For the CDR3, the DNA is TGTGCCAGCAGCCCGTCGAGTGGTCTGAACACTGAAGCTTTCTTT. It encodes CASSPSSGLNTEAFF. The J gene is TRBJ1-1, the V gene TRBV7-4; D gene uncertain. Trimming cost V 5 bases and J 0 bases, with 13 bases left between them. CDR3 size: 15 residues. Per the germline V gene, CDR1 is SGHVT and CDR2 is SQSDAQ. Full variable domain (outside the CDR3, taken from reference TRBV7-4 and TRBJ1-1): GAGVSQSPRYKVAKRGRDVALRCDSISGHVTLYWYRQTLGQGSEVLTYSQSDAQRDKSGRPSGRFSAERPERSVSTLKIQRTEQGDSAVYLCASSPSSGLNTEAFFGQGTRLTVV.

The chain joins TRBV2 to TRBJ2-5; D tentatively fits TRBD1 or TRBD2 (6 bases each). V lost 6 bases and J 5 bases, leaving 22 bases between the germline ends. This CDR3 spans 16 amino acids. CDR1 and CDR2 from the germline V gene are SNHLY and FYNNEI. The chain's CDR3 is CASRGGGGPRPETQYF. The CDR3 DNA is TGTGCCAGCAGAGGAGGAGGGGGACCCCGACCGGAGACCCAGTACTTC.

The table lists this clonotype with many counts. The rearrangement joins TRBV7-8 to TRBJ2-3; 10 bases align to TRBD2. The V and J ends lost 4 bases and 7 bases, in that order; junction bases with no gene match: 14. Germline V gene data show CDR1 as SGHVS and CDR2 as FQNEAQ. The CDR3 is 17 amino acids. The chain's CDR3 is CASSSAESGGGGNTQYF. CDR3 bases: TGTGCCAGCAGCTCAGCGGAGAGCGGGGGGGGCGGGAATACGCAGTATTTT.

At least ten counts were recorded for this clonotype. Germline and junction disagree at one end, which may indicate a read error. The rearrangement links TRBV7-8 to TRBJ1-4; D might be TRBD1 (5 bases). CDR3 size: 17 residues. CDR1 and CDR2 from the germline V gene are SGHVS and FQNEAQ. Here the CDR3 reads CASSLLTADSTKEKLFF. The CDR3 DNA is TGTGCCAGCAGTCTGCTGACAGCCGACTCTACTAAGGAAAAACTGTTTTTT.

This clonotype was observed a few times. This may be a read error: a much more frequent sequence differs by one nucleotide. The CDR3 here is CASRPTGNYGYTF. CDR3 bases: TGTGCCAGCCGCCCGACAGGGAACTATGGCTACACCTTC. V usage is TRBV27 and J usage is TRBJ1-2, with TRBD1 identical over 7 bases. J gave up 2 bases and V 8 bases, and 5 bases lay outside the gene matches. CDR3 length: 13 amino acids. Germline assignment: CDR1 MNHEY and CDR2 SMNVEV (reference sequence).

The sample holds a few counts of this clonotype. The CDR3: CASSYSKYEQYF. CDR3 nucleotides: TGTGCCAGCAGTTACTCGAAATACGAGCAGTACTTC. The chain links TRBV6-2 or TRBV6-3 to TRBJ2-7, with unresolved D. The CDR3 totals 12 residues. Trimming cost V 0 bases and J 4 bases, with 4 bases left between them. In germline, CDR1 is MNHEY, CDR2 SVGEGT.

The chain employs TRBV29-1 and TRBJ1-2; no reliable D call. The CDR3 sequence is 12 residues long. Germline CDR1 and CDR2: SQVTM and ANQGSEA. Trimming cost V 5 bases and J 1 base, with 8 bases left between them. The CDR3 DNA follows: TGCAGCGTTTCGGGCTTTAACTATGGCTACACCTTC. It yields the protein CSVSGFNYGYTF.